This TCR beta chain was retrieved from a study of blood T cell repertoires in COVID-19. Study overall: Acute and convalescent COVID-19 samples came from the United States, Italy and Spain. The analysed material was cDNA or gDNA that came from T cells, B-cell-depleted T cells, or PBMCs.

How the authors handled the data: Reference gene primer amplification yielded estimated nucleated cell counts. The assay was immunoSEQ multiplex PCR, and TCRdb's table has in-frame clones only and misses some. The DNA gave D and trimming, while V, J and clone size come from that table. The sample yields fewer than 85,000 clones, around 90% seen once. With 5 bases removed from V and 7 bases from J, the gap between germline ends came to 18 bases. CDR3 size: 14 residues. Germline assignment: CDR1 MDHEN and CDR2 SYDVKM. This chain uses TRBV28 with TRBJ2-7, with TRBD2 as a possible D gene (6 bases). The TCR originated in a human donor in a cohort sampled during active COVID-19. Material for sequencing was peripheral blood. The CDR3 DNA sequence: TGTGCCAGCAGTAACCGGGAGACTTTGTGGGAGCAGTACTTC. It yields the protein CASSNRETLWEQYF. Full variable domain (remainder filled in from reference TRBV28 and TRBJ2-7): DVKVTQSSRYLVKRTGEKVFLECVQDMDHENMFWYRQDPGLGLRLIYFSYDVKMKEKGDIPEGYSVSREKKERFSLILESASTNQTSMYLCASSNRETLWEQYFGPGTRLTVT.